This T cell receptor beta chain was observed in a study of shared clonotypes between healthy human individuals. General study points: It was the few donors that limited the genetic and exposure-history diversity represented.

CD45RO negativity and positive selection for CCR7 defined naive CD8 cells, a population that excluded terminally differentiated effector memory CD45RA+ cells. None of the donors, who were healthy HIV-negative adults, had recently had acute infections or vaccinations. Caucasian adults living in Nashville, Tennessee, provided all samples. The assay ran at deep level. Repertoires were generated with immunoSEQ multiplex PCR, while TCRdb's copy carries only in-frame clones and drops some. This table has some 2 million clones, about 95% appearing once. The CDR3 sequence is 13 residues long. Trimming cost V 5 bases and J 2 bases, with 9 bases left between them. Per germline, CDR1 SGHTA and CDR2 FQGTGA. Notes on this clone: Its target is unknown.

The receptor was derived from a man between 18 and 35 years old in good health. The chain joins TRBV7-3 to TRBJ1-2, with D unresolved. Source material: naive CD8+ T cells sorted from blood. DNA for the CDR3: TGTGCCAGCAGCCAAATGGGGAACTATGGCTACACCTTC. Amino acid sequence: CASSQMGNYGYTF.